This T cell receptor (beta chain) derives from a study of cytomegalovirus exposure and HLA in healthy donors. The V and J ends lost 10 bases and 0 bases respectively, with 13 bases between them. The germline V gene has CDR1 MDHEN and CDR2 SYDVKM. This CDR3 spans 14 amino acids. The PCR had 60 Vbeta and 13 Jbeta primers. The repertoire was sequenced with immunoSEQ multiplex PCR; TCRdb's copy has only in-frame clones and lacks some. Its table lists some 110,000 clones. The sequence was obtained from a man in his thirties or forties in good health and CMV-seronegative. Material: PBMCs. The chain links TRBV28 to TRBJ1-5; weak D call: TRBD1 (6 bases). The CDR3 bases are TGTGCCATCGAAACAGGGATTAGCAATCAGCCCCAGCATTTT. It specifies CAIETGISNQPQHF.